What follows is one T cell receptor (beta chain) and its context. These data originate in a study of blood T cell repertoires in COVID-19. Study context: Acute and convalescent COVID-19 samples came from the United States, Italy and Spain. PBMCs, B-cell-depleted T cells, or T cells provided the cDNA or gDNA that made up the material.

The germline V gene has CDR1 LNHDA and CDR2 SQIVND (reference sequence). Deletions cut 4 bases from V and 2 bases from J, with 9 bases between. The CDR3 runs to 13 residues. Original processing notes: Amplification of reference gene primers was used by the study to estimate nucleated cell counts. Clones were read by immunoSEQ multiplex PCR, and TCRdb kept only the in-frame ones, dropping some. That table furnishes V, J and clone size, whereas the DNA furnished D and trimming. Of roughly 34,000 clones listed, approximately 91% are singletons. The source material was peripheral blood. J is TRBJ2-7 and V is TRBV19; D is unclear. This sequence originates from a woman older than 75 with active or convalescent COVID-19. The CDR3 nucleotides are TGTGCCAGTAGTACCGCAGAAACCTACGAGCAGTACTTC. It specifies CASSTAETYEQYF. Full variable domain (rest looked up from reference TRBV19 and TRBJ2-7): DGGITQSPKYLFRKEGQNVTLSCEQNLNHDAMYWYRQDPGQGLRLIYYSQIVNDFQKGDIAEGYSVSREKKESFPLTVTSAQKNPTAFYLCASSTAETYEQYFGPGTRLTVT.